Each of the 15 T cell receptor beta chains below was sequenced from the same sample in a study of B cell selection in AIRE deficiency. Sorting defined conventional CD4 T cells as CD4+CD127+. Produced via immunoSEQ multiplex PCR; TCRdb's table is partial and in-frame only. The repertoire holds tens of thousands of clones, with 95% to 97% as singletons. Sequenced: conventional CD4+ T cells sorted from PBMCs. The receptors derive from a human donor with AIRE deficiency.

The CDR3 sequence is CASRRRTGSETQYF. CDR3 coding DNA: TGTGCCAGCCGCCGTCGGACCGGATCGGAGACCCAGTACTTC. The rearrangement joins TRBV27 to TRBJ2-5; D gene unclear. The CDR3 consists of 14 residues. The germline V gene encodes CDR1 MNHEY and CDR2 SMNVEV (reference sequence). V lost 8 bases and J 5 bases, leaving 18 bases between the germline ends.

The rearrangement uses TRBV6-1 and TRBJ1-1; TRBD1 matches at 9 bases. This CDR3 contains 16 residues. The V and J ends lost 0 bases and 4 bases, in that order; junction bases with no gene match: 6. CDR1 MNHNS and CDR2 SASEGT come from the germline V gene. For the CDR3, the DNA is TGTGCCAGCAGTGAAGCTGGGGGACAGGGATCCACTGAAGCTTTCTTT. It codes for CASSEAGGQGSTEAFF.

The V and J genes are TRBV18 and TRBJ2-3; D is perhaps TRBD1 or TRBD2 (5 bases each). Trimming left V 3 bases short and J 1 base short, with 11 bases between. CDR1 is KGHSH and CDR2 is LQKENI in the germline V gene. The CDR3 runs 15 residues. The DNA for the CDR3 is TGTGCCAGCTCACCTCGCCCGGGACGCACAGATACGCAGTATTTT. This sequence encodes CASSPRPGRTDTQYF. The full variable domain, with the rest looked up from reference TRBV18 and TRBJ2-3, is NAGVMQNPRHLVRRRGQEARLRCSPMKGHSHVYWYRQLPEEGLKFMVYLQKENIIDESGMPKERFSAEFPKEGPSILRIQQVVRGDSAAYFCASSPRPGRTDTQYFGPGTRLTVL.

The chain joins TRBV29-1 to TRBJ2-1, with 11 bases fitting TRBD1. The length of the CDR3 is 13 residues. CDR1 and CDR2 from the germline V gene are SQVTM and ANQGSEA. V lost 7 bases and J lost 9; bases outside the gene matches: 8. The CDR3, as DNA: TGCAGCGCGCGGACAGGGGGCCAGGGTGAGCAGTTCTTC. Translated: CSARTGGQGEQFF.

This chain links TRBV28 with TRBJ2-7; D tentatively reads TRBD1 or TRBD2 (6 bases each). The length of the CDR3 is 15 residues. V was cut by 6 bases and J by 6 bases, with 21 bases left in between. Germline V gene lookup returns CDR1 MDHEN and CDR2 SYDVKM. CDR3 protein: CASRAEGLARGEQYF. The CDR3 region has the DNA TGTGCCAGCAGGGCGGAGGGACTCGCCAGGGGCGAGCAGTACTTC.

The rearrangement joins TRBV5-1 to TRBJ2-6; the match to TRBD2 covers 7 bases. The CDR3 covers 17 residues. Germline loops: CDR1 SGHRS, CDR2 YFSETQ. V lost 4 bases, J lost 0 bases, and 7 bases stayed unmatched. The CDR3 bases are TGCGCCAGCAGCCCTAGGGAGGGCCTCTCTGGGGCCAACGTCCTGACTTTC. Its protein is CASSPREGLSGANVLTF.

The V and J genes are TRBV2 and TRBJ1-1; D remains unclear. V dropped 7 bases and J dropped 0 bases, with 12 bases sitting between them. Germline CDR1 SNHLY, CDR2 FYNNEI. CDR3 size: 14 residues. The CDR3, as DNA: TGTGCCAGCACCGAAGGAGGGATGAACACTGAAGCTTTCTTT. This translates into CASTEGGMNTEAFF.

The chain links TRBV6-5 to TRBJ2-7; D perhaps matches TRBD1 (6 bases). The CDR3 is made up of 14 amino acids. The V gene lost 4 bases and the J gene lost 2 bases, with 12 bases spanning the gap. CDR1 is MNHEY, CDR2 SVGAGI, per germline. The CDR3 DNA sequence: TGTGCCAGCAGTTTCTTGGGACAAACCTACGAGCAGTACTTC. It specifies CASSFLGQTYEQYF.

The V and J genes are TRBV7-2 and TRBJ1-4, with unresolved D. There are 15 residues in the CDR3. The V and J ends lost 0 bases and 8 bases respectively, with 13 bases between them. Germline values: CDR1 SGHTA, CDR2 FQGNSA. The CDR3 DNA follows: TGTGCCAGCAGCTTAGCGCCAAGAGGCAACGAAAAACTGTTTTTT. As protein: CASSLAPRGNEKLFF.

The chain joins TRBV13 to TRBJ2-7, with a tentative D call TRBD1 (6 bases). Germline CDR1 is PRHDT and CDR2 is FYEKMQ (reference sequence). The CDR3 contains 15 residues. Trimming cost V 4 bases and J 1 base, with 14 bases left between them. As DNA, the CDR3 is TGTGCCAGCAGCTCCTACCGGGACAAATCCTACGAGCAGTACTTC. Amino acid sequence: CASSSYRDKSYEQYF.

CDR3 bases: TGTGCCAGTAGTATCCTCAGTGAGCAGTTCTTC. This gives the protein CASSILSEQFF. The chain employs TRBV19 and TRBJ2-1; D is undetermined. Trimming pared 3 bases from V and 9 bases from J, leaving 6 bases between. CDR1 and CDR2 (germline): LNHDA, SQIVND (reference sequence). The CDR3 loop spans 11 amino acids.

Only a few counts were recorded for this clone. The chain is built from TRBV7-2 and TRBJ2-1, with TRBD2 identical over 7 bases. Trimming cost V 5 bases and J 0 bases; bases outside gene matches: 4. The CDR3 contains 15 residues. Per the germline V gene, CDR1 is SGHTA and CDR2 is FQGNSA. The CDR3 DNA sequence: TGTGCCAGCAGCCGTGGGGGGGGCTCCTACAATGAGCAGTTCTTC. Protein sequence: CASSRGGGSYNEQFF. The whole variable domain, remainder taken from reference TRBV7-2 and TRBJ2-1, is GAGVSQSPSNKVTEKGKDVELRCDPISGHTALYWYRQSLGQGLEFLIYFQGNSAPDKSGLPSDRFSAERTGGSVSTLTIQRTQQEDSAVYLCASSRGGGSYNEQFFGPGTRLTVL.

This chain links TRBV6-6 with TRBJ2-1; 11 bases are a match to TRBD1. The V segment lost 3 bases and the J segment 8 bases; nucleotides outside the gene matches: 9. This CDR3 is 16 amino acids long. Germline CDR1 and CDR2: MNHNY and SVGAGI (reference sequence). The CDR3 is CASSYTGTGGLDEQFF. In DNA, the CDR3 is TGTGCCAGCAGTTATACCGGGACAGGGGGGTTAGATGAGCAGTTCTTC.

V is TRBV6-5 and J is TRBJ1-2, with 9 bases identical to TRBD1. This CDR3 has 13 amino acids. Germline trimming cut 6 bases from V and 5 bases from J; bases unmatched to any gene: 4. Germline lookup yields CDR1 MNHEY and CDR2 SVGAGI. The DNA of the CDR3 is TGTGCCAGCAGGCCCGGGACAGGGTATGGCTACACCTTC. It codes for CASRPGTGYGYTF.

The chain employs TRBV4-3 and TRBJ2-2, with D perhaps TRBD2 (6 bases). Trimming took off 5 bases at V and 0 bases at J, with 19 bases between the two ends. This CDR3 has 18 amino acids. Germline V gene sequence: CDR1 LGHNA, CDR2 YSLEER. The CDR3 loop reads CASSKGPVRESNTGELFF. CDR3 DNA: TGCGCCAGCAGCAAAGGTCCTGTGCGGGAATCGAACACCGGGGAGCTGTTTTTT.